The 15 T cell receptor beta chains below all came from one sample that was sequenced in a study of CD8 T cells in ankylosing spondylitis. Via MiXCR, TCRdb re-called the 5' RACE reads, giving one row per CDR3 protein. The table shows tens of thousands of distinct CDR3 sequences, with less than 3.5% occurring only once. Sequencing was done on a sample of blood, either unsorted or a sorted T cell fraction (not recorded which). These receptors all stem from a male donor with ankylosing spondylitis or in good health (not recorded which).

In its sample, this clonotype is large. CDR3 DNA: TGTGCCAGCAGCGTAGCCCAGCCCAGCTCTGGAAACACCATATATTTT. Its protein product is CASSVAQPSSGNTIYF. This sequence joins TRBV9 and TRBJ1-3; D remains ambiguous. CDR3 length equals 16 residues. Germline V gene data show CDR1 as SGDLS and CDR2 as YYNGEE. V lost 0 bases to trimming and J lost 0 bases, with 10 bases between them.

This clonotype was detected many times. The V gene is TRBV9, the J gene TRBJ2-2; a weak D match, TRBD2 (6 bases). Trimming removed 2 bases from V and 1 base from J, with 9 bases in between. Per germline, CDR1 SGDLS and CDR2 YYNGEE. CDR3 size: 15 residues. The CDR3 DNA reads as TGTGCCAGCAGCGTCGGGGGAGAGAACACCGGGGAGCTGTTTTTT. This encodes CASSVGGENTGELFF.

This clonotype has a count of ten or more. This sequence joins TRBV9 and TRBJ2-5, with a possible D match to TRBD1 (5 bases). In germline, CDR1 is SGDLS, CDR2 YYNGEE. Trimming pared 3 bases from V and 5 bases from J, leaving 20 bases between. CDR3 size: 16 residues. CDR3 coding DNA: TGTGCCAGCAGCGCCAGGACCGAGCTGGGGCGGGAGACCCAGTACTTC. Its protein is CASSARTELGRETQYF. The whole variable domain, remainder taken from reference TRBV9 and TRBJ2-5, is DSGVTQTPKHLITATGQRVTLRCSPRSGDLSVYWYQQSLDQGLQFLIQYYNGEERAKGNILERFSAQQFPDLHSELNLSSLELGDSALYFCASSARTELGRETQYFGPGTRLLVL.

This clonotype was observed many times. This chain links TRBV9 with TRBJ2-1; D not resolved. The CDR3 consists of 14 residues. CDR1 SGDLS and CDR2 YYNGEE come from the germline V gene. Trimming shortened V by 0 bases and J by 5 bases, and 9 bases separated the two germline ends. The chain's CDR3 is CASSVAPRDNEQFF. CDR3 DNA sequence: TGTGCCAGCAGCGTAGCTCCTAGAGACAATGAGCAGTTCTTC.

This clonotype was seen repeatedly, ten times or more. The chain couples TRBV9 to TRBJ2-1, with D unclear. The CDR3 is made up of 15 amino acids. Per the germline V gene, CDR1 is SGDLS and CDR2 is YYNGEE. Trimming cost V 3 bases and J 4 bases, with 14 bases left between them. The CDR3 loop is CASSGVPVSYNEQFF. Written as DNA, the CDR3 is TGTGCCAGCAGCGGCGTGCCAGTGTCGTACAATGAGCAGTTCTTC.

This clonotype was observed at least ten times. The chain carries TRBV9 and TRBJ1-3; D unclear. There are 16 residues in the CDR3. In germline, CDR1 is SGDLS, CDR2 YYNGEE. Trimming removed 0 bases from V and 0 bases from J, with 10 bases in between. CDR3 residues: CASSVVGQFSGNTIYF. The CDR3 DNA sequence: TGTGCCAGCAGCGTAGTCGGGCAGTTCTCTGGAAACACCATATATTTT.

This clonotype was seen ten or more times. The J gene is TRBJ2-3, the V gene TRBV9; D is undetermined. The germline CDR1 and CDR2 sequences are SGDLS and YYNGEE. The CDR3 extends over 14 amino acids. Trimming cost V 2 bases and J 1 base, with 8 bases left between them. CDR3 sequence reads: CASSVLLGTDTQYF. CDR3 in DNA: TGTGCCAGCAGCGTTTTGCTTGGCACAGATACGCAGTATTTT.

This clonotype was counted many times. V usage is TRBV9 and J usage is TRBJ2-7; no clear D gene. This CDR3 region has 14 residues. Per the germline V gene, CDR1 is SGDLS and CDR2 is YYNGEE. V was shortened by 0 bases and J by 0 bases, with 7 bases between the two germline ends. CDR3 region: CASSVGRTSYEQYF. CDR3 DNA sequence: TGTGCCAGCAGCGTAGGACGGACCTCCTACGAGCAGTACTTC. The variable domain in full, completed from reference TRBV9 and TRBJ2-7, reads DSGVTQTPKHLITATGQRVTLRCSPRSGDLSVYWYQQSLDQGLQFLIQYYNGEERAKGNILERFSAQQFPDLHSELNLSSLELGDSALYFCASSVGRTSYEQYFGPGTRLTVT.

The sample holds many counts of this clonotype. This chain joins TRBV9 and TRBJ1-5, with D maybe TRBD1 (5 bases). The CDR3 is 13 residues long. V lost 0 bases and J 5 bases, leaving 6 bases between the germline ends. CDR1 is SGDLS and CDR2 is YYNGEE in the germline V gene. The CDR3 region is CASSVAQDQPQHF. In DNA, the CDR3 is TGTGCCAGCAGCGTAGCACAGGATCAGCCCCAGCATTTT.

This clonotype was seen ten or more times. DNA for the CDR3: TGTGCCAGCAGCGTAGCTACACCGGGACAGGGGTTTAGCGGGGAGCTGTTTTTT. Its protein product is CASSVATPGQGFSGELFF. The genes are TRBV9 and TRBJ2-2, with 10 positions matching TRBD1. This CDR3 contains 18 residues. Germline CDR1 and CDR2: SGDLS and YYNGEE. After removal of 0 bases from V and 7 bases from J, the junction contained 12 bases not matched to a gene.

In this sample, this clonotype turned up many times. CDR3 coding DNA: TGTGCCAGCAGCCTAGACACTAACTATGGCTACACCTTC. Translation: CASSLDTNYGYTF. The genes are TRBV9 and TRBJ1-2; no clear D gene. There are 13 residues in the CDR3. V lost 4 bases, J lost 0 bases, and 7 bases lay in between. Germline V gene sequence: CDR1 SGDLS, CDR2 YYNGEE.

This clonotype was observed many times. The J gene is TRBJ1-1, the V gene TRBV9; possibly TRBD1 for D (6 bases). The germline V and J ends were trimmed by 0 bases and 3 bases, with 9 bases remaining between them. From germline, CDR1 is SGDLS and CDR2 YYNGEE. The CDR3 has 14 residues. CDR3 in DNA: TGTGCCAGCAGCGTAGACGCAGGGGACACTGAAGCTTTCTTT. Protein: CASSVDAGDTEAFF.

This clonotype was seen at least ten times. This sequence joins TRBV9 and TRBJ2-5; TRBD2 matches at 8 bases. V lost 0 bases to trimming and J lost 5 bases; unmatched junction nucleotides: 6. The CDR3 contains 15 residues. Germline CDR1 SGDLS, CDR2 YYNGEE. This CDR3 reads CASSVGAGEGETQYF. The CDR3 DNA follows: TGTGCCAGCAGCGTAGGAGCGGGAGAGGGGGAGACCCAGTACTTC.

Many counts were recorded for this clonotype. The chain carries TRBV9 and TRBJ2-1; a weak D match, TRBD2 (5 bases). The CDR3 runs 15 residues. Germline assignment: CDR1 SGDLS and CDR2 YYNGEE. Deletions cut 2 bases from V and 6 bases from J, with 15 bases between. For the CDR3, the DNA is TGTGCCAGCAGCGTTTTCGCGGGCGCCCGCAATGAGCAGTTCTTC. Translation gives CASSVFAGARNEQFF.

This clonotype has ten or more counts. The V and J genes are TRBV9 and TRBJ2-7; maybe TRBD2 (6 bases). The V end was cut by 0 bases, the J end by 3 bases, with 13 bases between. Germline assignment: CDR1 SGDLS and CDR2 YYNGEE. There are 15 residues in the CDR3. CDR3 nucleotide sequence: TGTGCCAGCAGCGTAGGTCTTGGAGGGCGCTACGAGCAGTACTTC. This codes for CASSVGLGGRYEQYF.